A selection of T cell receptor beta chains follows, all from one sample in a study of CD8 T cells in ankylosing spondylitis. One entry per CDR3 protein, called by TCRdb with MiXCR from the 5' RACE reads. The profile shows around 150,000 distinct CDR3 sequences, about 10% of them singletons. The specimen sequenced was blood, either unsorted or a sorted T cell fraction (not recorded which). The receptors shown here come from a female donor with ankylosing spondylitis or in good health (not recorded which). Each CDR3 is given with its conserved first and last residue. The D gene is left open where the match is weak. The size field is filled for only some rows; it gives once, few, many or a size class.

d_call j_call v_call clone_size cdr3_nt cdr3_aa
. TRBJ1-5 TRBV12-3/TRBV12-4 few TGTGCCAGCAGTGGCTACGGAATCAATCAGCCCCAGCATTTT CASSGYGINQPQHF
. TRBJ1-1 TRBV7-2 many TGTGCCAGCACCATCTTCCAGGGGTACACTGAAGCTTTCTTT CASTIFQGYTEAFF
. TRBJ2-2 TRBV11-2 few TGTGCCAGCAGCGTAAACACCGGGGAGCTGTTTTTT CASSVNTGELFF
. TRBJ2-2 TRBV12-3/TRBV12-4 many TGTGCCAGCAGGCCGCAGGAAACCGGGGAGCTGTTTTTT CASRPQETGELFF
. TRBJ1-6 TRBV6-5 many TGTGCCAGCAGCTACAGGGTAGGGGATTCACCCCTCCACTTT CASSYRVGDSPLHF
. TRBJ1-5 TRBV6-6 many TGTGCCAGCACCCTGGACGCCTCCTATCAGCCCCAGCATTTT CASTLDASYQPQHF
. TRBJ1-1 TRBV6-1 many TGTGCCAGCAGTCCGGGACACACCACAACCCACACTGAAGCTTTCTTT CASSPGHTTTHTEAFF
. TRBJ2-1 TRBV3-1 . TGTGCCACCTGCCATGGGTCCCACGATTACAATGAGCAGTTCTTC CATCHGSHDYNEQFF
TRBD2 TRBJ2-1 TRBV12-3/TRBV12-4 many TGTGCCAGCAGACGACTAGCGGCCGACAATGAGCAGTTCTTC CASRRLAADNEQFF
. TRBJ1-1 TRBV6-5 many TGTGCCAGCAGTTACTCTCGGACGTCGGACACTGAAGCTTTCTTT CASSYSRTSDTEAFF
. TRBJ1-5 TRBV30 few TGTGCCTGGAGTGTAACCGGGCTCCTTGGCAATCAGCCCCAGCATTTT CAWSVTGLLGNQPQHF
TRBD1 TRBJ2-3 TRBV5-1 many TGCGCCAGCAGCTACCGGGACAGGGGTGCAGATACGCAGTATTTT CASSYRDRGADTQYF
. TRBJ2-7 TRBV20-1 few TGCAGTGCGCGTTACAGGGCCGAGCAGTACTTC CSARYRAEQYF
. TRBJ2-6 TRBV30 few TGTGCCTGGAGAGACTACTCTGGGGCCAACGTCCTGACTTTC CAWRDYSGANVLTF
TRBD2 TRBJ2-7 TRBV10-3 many TGTGCCATCAGTGCGGGAGGGTTGTACGAGCAGTACTTC CAISAGGLYEQYF
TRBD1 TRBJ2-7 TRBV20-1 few TGCAGTGCTACCCCGGGACAGGGGACTTCCTACGAGCAGTACTTC CSATPGQGTSYEQYF
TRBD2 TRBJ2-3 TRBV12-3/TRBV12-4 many TGTGCCAGCAGTTCCAATCTAGCGGGGTACACAGATACGCAGTATTTT CASSSNLAGYTDTQYF
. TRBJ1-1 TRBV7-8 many TGTGCCAGCAGTCCCTTGGGGGGAACTGAAGCTTTCTTT CASSPLGGTEAFF
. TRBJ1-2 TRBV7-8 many TGTGCCAGCAGCCGGGGATCTTGGATCGACTATGGCTACACCTTC CASSRGSWIDYGYTF
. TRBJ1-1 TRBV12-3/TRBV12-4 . TGTGCCAGCACTATAGGAGGCCATCAAATGAACACTGAAGCTTTCTTT CASTIGGHQMNTEAFF
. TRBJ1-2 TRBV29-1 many TGCAGCGTTGAAGACAGGGGTGTTGACTATGGCTACACCTTC CSVEDRGVDYGYTF
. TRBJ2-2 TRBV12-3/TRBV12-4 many TGTGCCAGCAGTCCCCTAGGTCCCGGGGAGCTGTTTTTT CASSPLGPGELFF
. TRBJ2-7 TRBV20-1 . TGCAGTGCTGGATCCGTCCCGGGTACAGCAAGCTCCTACGAGCAGTACTTC CSAGSVPGTASSYEQYF